One and the same sample provided the 5 T cell receptor beta chains below, sequenced in a study of T cells in localized non-small cell lung cancer. The table came from immunoSEQ multiplex PCR; TCRdb's copy has only in-frame clones and leaves some out. The sample consists of 25,000 to 30,000 clones, roughly 87% of them appearing once. The starting material was peripheral blood, obtained before any cancer treatment. Receptors originate from a male donor older than 55 with stage I lung adenocarcinoma.

CDR3 sequence (DNA): TGTGCCAGCAGTTTGGACACCCGAACCCAGTACTTC. Amino acids: CASSLDTRTQYF. This rearrangement joins TRBV28 to TRBJ2-5; tentatively, D is TRBD1 (5 bases). V shed 3 bases and J shed 8 bases, with 10 bases lying between them. The CDR3 is made up of 12 amino acids. Germline V gives CDR1 MDHEN, CDR2 SYDVKM.

The CDR3 nucleotides are TGTGCCAGCAGCGTCACGGGATTCAATAATCAGCCCCAGCATTTT. It encodes CASSVTGFNNQPQHF. The V call is TRBV5-8, the J call TRBJ1-5; D not resolved. CDR3 size: 15 residues. Trimming took off 4 bases at V and 4 bases at J, with 15 bases between the two ends. CDR1 and CDR2 (germline): SGHTS, YDEGEE.

The V and J genes are TRBV9 and TRBJ2-3; 10 bases fit TRBD2. The CDR3 is made up of 14 amino acids. Trimming removed 7 bases from V and 3 bases from J; junction bases left unmatched: 5. Germline loops: CDR1 SGDLS, CDR2 YYNGEE. CDR3 region: CASSSGGATDTQYF. The CDR3, as DNA: TGTGCCAGCTCAAGCGGGGGGGCAACAGATACGCAGTATTTT.

The chain uses TRBV28 and TRBJ1-6; 7 bases map to TRBD1. This CDR3 has 16 amino acids. V shed 4 bases and J 2 bases; nucleotides not matched to a gene: 5. Germline values: CDR1 MDHEN, CDR2 SYDVKM. In nucleotides, the CDR3 is TGTGCCAGCAGTTCCGACAGGGATGCCTATAATTCACCCCTCCACTTT. Amino acid sequence: CASSSDRDAYNSPLHF.

This chain links TRBV19 with TRBJ2-2; D not certain. The germline V gene encodes CDR1 LNHDA and CDR2 SQIVND (reference sequence). The CDR3 spans 16 residues. V was cut by 4 bases and J by 4 bases, with 16 bases left in between. In nucleotides, the CDR3 is TGTGCCAGTAGTACCCCGGGTCGAACTCCCACCGGGGAGCTGTTTTTT. It codes for CASSTPGRTPTGELFF.